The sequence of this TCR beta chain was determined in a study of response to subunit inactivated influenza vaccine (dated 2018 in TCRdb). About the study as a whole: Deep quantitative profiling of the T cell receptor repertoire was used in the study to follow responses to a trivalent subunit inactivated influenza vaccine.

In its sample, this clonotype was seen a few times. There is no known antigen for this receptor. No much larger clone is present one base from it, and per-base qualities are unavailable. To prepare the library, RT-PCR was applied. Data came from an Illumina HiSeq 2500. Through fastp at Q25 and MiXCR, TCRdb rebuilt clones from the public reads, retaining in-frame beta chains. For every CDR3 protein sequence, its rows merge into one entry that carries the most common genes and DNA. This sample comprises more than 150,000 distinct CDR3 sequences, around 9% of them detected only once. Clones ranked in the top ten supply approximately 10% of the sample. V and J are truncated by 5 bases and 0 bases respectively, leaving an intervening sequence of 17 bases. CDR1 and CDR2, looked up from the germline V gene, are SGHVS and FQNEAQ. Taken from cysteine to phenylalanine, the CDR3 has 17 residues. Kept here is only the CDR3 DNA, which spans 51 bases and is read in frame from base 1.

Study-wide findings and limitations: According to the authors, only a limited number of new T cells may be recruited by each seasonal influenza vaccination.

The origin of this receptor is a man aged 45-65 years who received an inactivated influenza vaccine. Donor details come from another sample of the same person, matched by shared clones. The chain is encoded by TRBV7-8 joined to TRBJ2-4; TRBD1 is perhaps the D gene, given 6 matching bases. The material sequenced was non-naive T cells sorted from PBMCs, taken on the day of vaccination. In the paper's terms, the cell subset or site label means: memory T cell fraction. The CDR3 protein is CASSPASQGLAKNIQYF. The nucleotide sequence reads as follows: TGTGCCAGCAGCCCGGCCTCACAGGGTCTAGCCAAAAACATTCAGTACTTC.